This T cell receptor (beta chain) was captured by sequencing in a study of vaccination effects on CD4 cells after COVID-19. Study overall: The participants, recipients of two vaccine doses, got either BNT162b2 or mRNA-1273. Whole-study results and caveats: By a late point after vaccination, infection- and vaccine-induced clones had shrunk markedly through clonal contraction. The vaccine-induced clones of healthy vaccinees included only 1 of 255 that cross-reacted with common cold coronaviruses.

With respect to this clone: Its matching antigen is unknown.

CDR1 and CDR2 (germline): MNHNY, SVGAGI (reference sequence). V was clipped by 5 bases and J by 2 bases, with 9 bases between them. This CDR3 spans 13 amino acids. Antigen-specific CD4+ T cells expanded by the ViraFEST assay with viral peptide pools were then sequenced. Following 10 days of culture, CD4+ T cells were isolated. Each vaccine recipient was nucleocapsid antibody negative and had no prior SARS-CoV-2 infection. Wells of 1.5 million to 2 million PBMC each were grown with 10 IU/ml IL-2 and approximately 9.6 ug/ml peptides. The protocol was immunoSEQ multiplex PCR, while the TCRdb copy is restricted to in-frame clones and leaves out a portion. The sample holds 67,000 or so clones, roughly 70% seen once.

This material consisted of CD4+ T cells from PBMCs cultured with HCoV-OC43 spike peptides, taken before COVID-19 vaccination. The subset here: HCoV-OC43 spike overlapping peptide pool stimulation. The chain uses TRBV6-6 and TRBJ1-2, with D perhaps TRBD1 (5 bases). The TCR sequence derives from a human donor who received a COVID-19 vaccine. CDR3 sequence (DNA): TGTGCCAGCAGTCTGCGACAGAACTATGGCTACACCTTC. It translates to CASSLRQNYGYTF.